These 2 T cell receptor beta chains originate from one sample sequenced in a study of OX40 agonist ivuxolimab in advanced cancers. Profiled with immunoSEQ multiplex PCR; TCRdb holds only in-frame clones, not every one. The data contain some 37,000 clones, about 81% of them seen just once; the ten biggest clones take up about a fifth. Sequenced material: CD4+ or CD8+ T cells sorted from blood, taken in a trial of the OX40 agonist ivuxolimab. These receptor sequences come from an adult with an advanced solid tumor such as melanoma, head and neck, liver or kidney cancer.

The chain recombines TRBV5-6 with TRBJ2-6; D uncertain. The CDR3 is 13 amino acids. V was pared by 4 bases and J by 4 bases, with 6 bases between. The germline V gene encodes CDR1 SGHDT and CDR2 YYEEEE. CDR3 residues: CASSLSGANVLTF. CDR3 in DNA: TGTGCCAGCAGCCTGTCCGGGGCCAACGTCCTGACTTTC.

V and J are TRBV19 and TRBJ1-2; TRBD1 matches 11 bases. Germline CDR1 and CDR2: LNHDA and SQIVND (reference sequence). The trim removed 6 bases at V and 5 bases at J, leaving 8 bases unmatched. The CDR3 runs 15 residues. CDR3 protein: CASSLSGTGGYGYTF. CDR3 nucleotide sequence: TGTGCCAGTAGCTTAAGCGGGACAGGGGGTTATGGCTACACCTTC.